The 15 T cell receptor beta chains reported below all come from one sample, sequenced in a study of blood T cells in healthy people across ages. Through a sample-barcoded 5' primer and a J-beta primer mix, a second PCR was run for roughly 6 to 11 cycles. TCRdb reprocessed the 5' RACE reads via MiXCR and lists one record per CDR3 protein. The table records 700,000 to 950,000 distinct CDR3 sequences, roughly 60% of them present only once. Input material: blood. Source of these receptors: a man aged 25-40 years in good health.

The chain uses TRBV28 and TRBJ2-3, with 7 nucleotides matching TRBD1. The CDR3 is made up of 14 amino acids. The germline V gene has CDR1 MDHEN and CDR2 SYDVKM. After removal of 4 bases from V and 11 bases from J, the junction contained 12 bases not matched to a gene. The CDR3 nucleotides are TGTGCCAGCAGTTCCCCAGGGGGTGGAGGAGGGCAGTATTTT. Residues: CASSSPGGGGGQYF.

The chain is built from TRBV29-1 and TRBJ2-1, with 11 bases matching TRBD1. CDR1 is SQVTM, CDR2 ANQGSEA, per germline. The CDR3 totals 12 residues. The J segment lost 7 bases and the V segment lost 6 bases, leaving 2 bases of the junction unmatched. The CDR3 coding sequence is TGCAGCGTGCGGGACAGGGGGAATGAGCAGTTCTTC. Residues: CSVRDRGNEQFF.

The rearrangement uses TRBV6-2 or TRBV6-3 and TRBJ2-7; D gene ambiguous. The V gene lost 0 bases and the J gene lost 1 base, with 16 bases spanning the gap. Germline loops: CDR1 MNHEY, CDR2 SVGEGT. The CDR3 runs to 17 residues. The CDR3 DNA reads as TGTGCCAGCAGTTACTCGATGCTAAGCACGATTTCCTACGAGCAGTACTTC. It encodes CASSYSMLSTISYEQYF.

This clonotype was found a few times. The chain recombines TRBV6-5 with TRBJ1-2; TRBD1 aligns across 7 bases. V was pared by 6 bases and J by 4 bases, with 5 bases of the junction left unmatched. This CDR3 is built from 13 residues. Looked up from germline, CDR1 is MNHEY and CDR2 is SVGAGI. CDR3: CASRDDRAYGYTF. DNA for the CDR3: TGTGCCAGCAGAGACGACAGGGCCTATGGCTACACCTTC.

The V and J genes are TRBV11-2 and TRBJ2-3; 8 nucleotides agree with TRBD2. V was clipped by 8 bases and J by 4 bases; unmatched bases: 8. Germline-derived CDR1 and CDR2 are SGHAT and FQNNGV. This CDR3 spans 14 amino acids. For the CDR3, the DNA is TGTGCCAGCCGAAGCGGGGGTGGCGCAGATACGCAGTATTTT. Protein: CASRSGGGADTQYF.

The chain recombines TRBV29-1 with TRBJ2-5; 8 bases are shared with TRBD2. Germline CDR1 is SQVTM and CDR2 is ANQGSEA. The ends lost 8 bases at V and 11 bases at J; junction bases unmatched: 16. The CDR3 runs to 13 residues. CDR3 protein: CSIGGAASREQYF. The CDR3 nucleotides read TGCAGCATCGGGGGGGCAGCCTCTCGGGAGCAGTACTTC.

This clonotype was seen a handful of times. The gene calls are TRBV10-2 and TRBJ2-7; no firm D call. This CDR3 contains 11 residues. V was pared by 3 bases and J by 8 bases, with 8 bases between. Germline loops: CDR1 WSHSY, CDR2 SAAADI. The CDR3 bases are TGCGCCAGCAGTGAAACGTTGAAGCAGTACTTC. It specifies CASSETLKQYF.

This clonotype was recorded only once. The chain is built from TRBV7-9 and TRBJ2-1; 11 bases match TRBD1. Germline CDR1 reads SEHNR; CDR2 reads FQNEAQ (reference sequence). V gave up 0 bases and J gave up 3 bases; unmatched junction bases: 7. The CDR3 length is 18 residues. The CDR3 is CASSLAGTGGAIYNEQFF. The CDR3 coding sequence is TGTGCCAGCAGCTTAGCGGGGACAGGGGGGGCCATCTACAATGAGCAGTTCTTC. Filled out from reference TRBV7-9 and TRBJ2-1, the complete variable domain reads DTGVSQNPRHKITKRGQNVTFRCDPISEHNRLYWYRQTLGQGPEFLTYFQNEAQLEKSRLLSDRFSAERPKGSFSTLEIQRTEQGDSAMYLCASSLAGTGGAIYNEQFFGPGTRLTVL.

The rearrangement links TRBV10-3 to TRBJ2-7; a weak D match, TRBD1 (5 bases). Trimming removed 3 bases at V and 6 bases at J, with 9 bases between. Germline CDR1 ENHRY, CDR2 SYGVKD. The length of the CDR3 is 12 residues. In nucleotides, the CDR3 is TGTGCCATCAGTGACTTAGGGGCCGAGCAGTACTTC. It encodes CAISDLGAEQYF.

This clonotype was detected only a few times. J is TRBJ2-4 and V is TRBV6-6, with a possible D match to TRBD2 (6 bases). The better agreement between TRBJ2-7 and the DNA end casts doubt on the J call. Per the germline V gene, CDR1 is MNHNY and CDR2 is SVGAGI (reference sequence). CDR3 length: 14 residues. CDR3 sequence reads: CASSYGGSEYEQYF. CDR3 bases: TGTGCCAGCAGTTACGGGGGGAGTGAGTACGAGCAGTACTTC.

V and J are TRBV5-1 and TRBJ1-4; D unclear. This CDR3 contains 13 residues. Germline lookup yields CDR1 SGHRS and CDR2 YFSETQ. Trimming cost V 3 bases and J 2 bases, with 5 bases left between them. The CDR3 coding sequence is TGCGCCAGCAGCTGGAATACTAATGAAAAACTGTTTTTT. It is translated as CASSWNTNEKLFF.

V gene TRBV7-3 combines with J gene TRBJ1-1; perhaps TRBD1 as D (5 bases). This CDR3 has 14 residues. Germline assignment: CDR1 SGHTA and CDR2 FQGTGA. V shed 5 bases and J shed 7 bases, with 17 bases lying between them. The CDR3 DNA is TGTGCCAGCAGCCCTCGGGGGAGGGTAGATGAAGCTTTCTTT. Translating gives CASSPRGRVDEAFF.

V usage is TRBV9 and J usage is TRBJ2-2; D remains unclear. V was pared by 0 bases and J by 6 bases, with 9 bases between. CDR1 SGDLS and CDR2 YYNGEE come from the germline V gene. CDR3 length: 14 residues. The CDR3 coding sequence is TGTGCCAGCAGCGTAGCTACCAATTCCGGGGAGCTGTTTTTT. Its protein is CASSVATNSGELFF.

The gene calls are TRBV3-1 and TRBJ1-2, with 7 bases fitting TRBD1. This CDR3 contains 14 residues. Germline V gene lookup returns CDR1 LGHDT and CDR2 YNNKEL (reference sequence). The V segment lost 4 bases and the J segment 4 bases; nucleotides outside the gene matches: 6. In DNA form, the CDR3 reads TGTGCCAGCAGCCGATCGGGACAGATCTATGGCTACACCTTC. This translates into CASSRSGQIYGYTF.

This chain links TRBV27 with TRBJ2-3; no reliable D call. The CDR3 runs to 16 residues. Germline CDR1 is MNHEY and CDR2 is SMNVEV (reference sequence). V was clipped by 7 bases and J by 1 base, with 18 bases between them. The CDR3 protein is CASKRTPILGTDTQYF. The CDR3 DNA sequence: TGTGCCAGCAAAAGGACCCCTATCCTAGGCACAGATACGCAGTATTTT.